The 20 T cell receptor beta chains given below trace back to one sample, sequenced in a study of T cell responses to AZD1222 COVID-19 vaccine (dated by TCRdb to about 2021). The meaning of the sample's time point label: about 28 days (+/-7) after the second vaccine dose. The library was prepared using the immunoSEQ multiplex PCR assay. Sourced from immuneACCESS, this table was stored by TCRdb with only in-frame sequences that have V and J called. A share of the clones is absent; for the studies checked, an unresolved V gene accounts for under half, and the remainder has no known explanation. Present in this sample are approximately 88,000 clones, about nine tenths of which were seen just once. The ten largest clonotypes hold less than 6% of the sample. The starting material was peripheral blood, obtained 28 days after the second AZD1222 dose. Every receptor here comes from an adult who received the AZD1222 COVID-19 vaccine.

On this clone: Because the CDR3 is missing its conserved closing phenylalanine or tryptophan, this is likely a read error. The limits of the CDR3 on the DNA are not certain, so only TCRdb's listed CDR3 is given. The V gene is TRBV2, the J gene TRBJ2-7; no DNA check was done on the table's D call, TRBD2. The CDR3 is 12 residues long, counting both termini. Germline V gene lookup returns CDR1 SNHLY and CDR2 FYNNEI. CDR3 sequence: CASSLSGTSYRI.

The V gene is TRBV5-4, the J gene TRBJ2-7; D is possibly TRBD1 (6 bases). Trimming shortened V by 0 bases and J by 6 bases, and 13 bases separated the two germline ends. The CDR3 contains 14 residues. From germline, CDR1 is SGHNT and CDR2 YYREEE (reference sequence). This CDR3 is CASSLEDSATEQYF. The CDR3 DNA is TGTGCCAGCAGCTTGGAGGACAGCGCAACCGAGCAGTACTTC.

The chain uses TRBV2 and TRBJ1-6; the D gene is possibly TRBD1 (5 bases). V lost 6 bases and J 1 base, leaving 7 bases between the germline ends. The CDR3 contains 14 residues. CDR1 is SNHLY and CDR2 is FYNNEI in the germline V gene. The CDR3 bases are TGTGCCAGCAGAGGGACTTCCTATAATTCACCCCTCCACTTT. This encodes CASRGTSYNSPLHF.

This clone was seen only once. The chain has TRBV6-5 and TRBJ1-4, with D perhaps TRBD1 (5 bases). This CDR3 spans 14 amino acids. CDR1 is MNHEY, CDR2 SVGAGI, per germline. V lost 6 bases and J lost 0, with 8 bases in between. The CDR3 DNA is TGTGCCAGCAGACCGGGGCCAACTAATGAAAAACTGTTTTTT. Protein sequence: CASRPGPTNEKLFF.

V and J are TRBV9 and TRBJ2-3, with TRBD2 matching over 8 bases. The CDR3 extends over 16 amino acids. With 0 bases clipped from V and 2 bases from J, the junction kept 5 bases outside the gene matches. CDR1 is SGDLS, CDR2 YYNGEE, per germline. The CDR3, as DNA: TGTGCCAGCAGCGTAGGTATAGCGGGGTCCACAGATACGCAGTATTTT. The encoded protein is CASSVGIAGSTDTQYF.

This chain connects TRBV28 to TRBJ1-2; no firm D call. This CDR3 region has 14 residues. Between the trimmed V and J ends, which lost 6 bases and 4 bases, there was a span of 15 bases. The V gene's germline CDR1 is MDHEN and CDR2 SYDVKM. The DNA of the CDR3 is TGTGCCAGCAGCGAGCGGGTCGGCTTCTATGGCTACACCTTC. This gives the protein CASSERVGFYGYTF.

The chain combines TRBV6-1 with TRBJ2-4; D call uncertain. The CDR3 is 15 residues long. The germline CDR1 and CDR2 sequences are MNHNS and SASEGT. The V end was cut by 1 base, the J end by 0 bases, with 7 bases between. CDR3 in amino acids: CASSEERLAKNIQYF. CDR3 nucleotide sequence: TGTGCCAGCAGTGAAGAAAGATTAGCCAAAAACATTCAGTACTTC.

The chain couples TRBV3-1 (or the pseudogene TRBV3-2) to TRBJ1-6; the match to TRBD1 covers 9 bases. Per the germline V gene, CDR1 is LGHDT and CDR2 is YNNKEL (reference sequence). J was trimmed by 5 bases and V by 4 bases; bases with no gene match: 3. The CDR3 covers 15 residues. CDR3 region: CASSLRTGDNSPLHF. The CDR3 nucleotides are TGTGCCAGCAGCCTCCGGACAGGGGATAATTCACCCCTCCACTTT.

The chain joins TRBV4-1 to TRBJ1-1; D is unresolved. The ends were cut back, 0 bases at V and 4 bases at J, with 6 bases in the middle. Germline CDR1 and CDR2: MGHRA and YSYEKL. CDR3 size: 13 residues. CDR3 sequence: CASSQDRGTEAFF. In DNA, the CDR3 is TGCGCCAGCAGCCAAGATCGTGGCACTGAAGCTTTCTTT.

The gene calls are TRBV11-2 and TRBJ1-3, with no clear D. CDR1 and CDR2 from the germline V gene are SGHAT and FQNNGV. There are 15 residues in the CDR3. V shed 4 bases and J shed 3 bases, with 13 bases lying between them. This CDR3 reads CASSSGDTYGNTIYF. Here the CDR3 DNA reads TGTGCCAGCAGCTCAGGTGACACCTATGGAAACACCATATATTTT. Variable domain in full (rest from reference TRBV11-2 and TRBJ1-3): EAGVAQSPRYKIIEKRQSVAFWCNPISGHATLYWYQQILGQGPKLLIQFQNNGVVDDSQLPKDRFSAERLKGVDSTLKIQPAKLEDSAVYLCASSSGDTYGNTIYFGEGSWLTVV.

The chain couples TRBV2 to TRBJ1-6; 8 nucleotides agree with TRBD1. CDR1 and CDR2 (germline): SNHLY, FYNNEI. The trim removed 6 bases at V and 7 bases at J, leaving 5 bases unmatched. The CDR3 spans 14 residues. The CDR3 sequence is CASSTGTGNSPLHF. CDR3 bases: TGTGCCAGCAGCACAGGGACAGGCAATTCACCCCTCCACTTT.

V gene TRBV4-1 combines with J gene TRBJ2-7; D remains unclear. Trimming left V 4 bases short and J 3 bases short, with 10 bases between. The CDR3 totals 13 residues. CDR1 is MGHRA and CDR2 is YSYEKL in the germline V gene. Here the CDR3 reads CASSRLGIYEQYF. CDR3 in DNA: TGCGCCAGCAGCCGCTTAGGGATCTACGAGCAGTACTTC.

The chain employs TRBV27 and TRBJ1-5, with a tentative D call TRBD1 (6 bases). Germline V gene lookup returns CDR1 MNHEY and CDR2 SMNVEV (reference sequence). The CDR3 is 15 residues long. Trimming left V 6 bases short and J 3 bases short, with 15 bases between. In DNA form, the CDR3 reads TGTGCCAGCAGAAAGGATGCGGGGGCCAATCAGCCCCAGCATTTT. Translating gives CASRKDAGANQPQHF.

This chain joins TRBV6-6 and TRBJ2-7, with D perhaps matching TRBD1 (5 bases). The CDR3 has 14 amino acids. In germline, CDR1 is MNHNY, CDR2 SVGAGI (reference sequence). Trimming shortened V by 6 bases and J by 0 bases, and 12 bases separated the two germline ends. CDR3 region: CASSPTGSSYEQYF. The DNA of the CDR3 is TGTGCCAGCAGCCCCACAGGTAGCTCCTACGAGCAGTACTTC.

This chain connects TRBV7-2 to TRBJ1-2, with D possibly being TRBD1 (5 bases). This CDR3 is 14 amino acids long. Germline V gives CDR1 SGHTA, CDR2 FQGNSA. Deletions cut 1 base from V and 5 bases from J, with 11 bases between. This CDR3 is CASSLGDSEYGYTF. CDR3 DNA sequence: TGTGCCAGCAGCTTAGGCGACAGTGAATATGGCTACACCTTC.

The gene calls are TRBV7-8 and TRBJ1-1; no definite D call. This CDR3 spans 17 amino acids. Germline V CDR1 and CDR2: SGHVS, FQNEAQ. V lost 5 bases and J lost 1, with 20 bases in between. The CDR3 region has the DNA TGTGCCAGCAGCCACCCGGTGGTTGTCCGGGCGAACACTGAAGCTTTCTTT. This sequence encodes CASSHPVVVRANTEAFF.

This chain joins TRBV6-5 and TRBJ2-5, with D maybe TRBD1 (6 bases). The V gene lost 5 bases and the J gene lost 11 bases, with 24 bases spanning the gap. This CDR3 is 15 amino acids long. The germline CDR1 and CDR2 sequences are MNHEY and SVGAGI. The CDR3 DNA is TGTGCCAGCAGTCCTCAAAGACAGGCCTGGAAAGAGCAGTACTTC. Its translation is CASSPQRQAWKEQYF.

The chain joins TRBV27 to TRBJ1-1; D is perhaps TRBD1 (5 bases). Germline V gene lookup returns CDR1 MNHEY and CDR2 SMNVEV (reference sequence). Trimming removed 5 bases at V and 1 base at J, with 20 bases between. The CDR3 is made up of 17 amino acids. CDR3 residues: CASSPRPPGRRNTEAFF. Here the CDR3 DNA reads TGTGCCAGCAGTCCAAGGCCCCCGGGACGGAGGAACACTGAAGCTTTCTTT.

This clone was seen a single time. The gene calls are TRBV30 and TRBJ2-7; 7 positions agree with TRBD1. CDR1 is GTSNPN, CDR2 SVGIG, per germline (reference sequence). The CDR3 extends over 12 amino acids. V shed 0 bases, J shed 5 bases, and the junction held 1 base outside the gene matches. The chain's CDR3 is CAWSVQGHEQYF. The CDR3 nucleotides read TGTGCCTGGAGTGTACAGGGGCACGAGCAGTACTTC.

This chain joins TRBV11-3 and TRBJ1-1; 9 bases match TRBD1. CDR1 and CDR2 from the germline V gene are SGHNT and YENEEA. V lost 5 bases and J lost 0; bases outside the gene matches: 7. This CDR3 has 16 residues. The CDR3 protein is CASSLGQGRMNTEAFF. The CDR3 DNA follows: TGTGCCAGCAGCCTCGGACAGGGGAGAATGAACACTGAAGCTTTCTTT. Filled out from reference TRBV11-3 and TRBJ1-1, the complete variable domain reads EAGVVQSPRYKIIEKKQPVAFWCNPISGHNTLYWYLQNLGQGPELLIRYENEEAVDDSQLPKDRFSAERLKGVDSTLKIQPAELGDSAVYLCASSLGQGRMNTEAFFGQGTRLTVV.